This T cell receptor beta chain was captured in a study of CXCR3-negative and CXCR3-positive naive CD8 T cells. Findings of the study overall: Memory, not naive, CXCR3-negative and CXCR3-positive cells differed in TRBV-TRBJ usage. Between one naive subset and the other, surface CD5 was comparable, and TCR strength was inferred from TRB CDR3 properties. Diversity proved comparably high across both naive subsets and much lower in memory CD8+ cells. CXCR3-positive naive cells carried more hydrophobic TRB CDR3s than CXCR3-negative ones.

Comments on this clonotype: Its antigen is not identified.

CDR3 length: 15 residues. The V gene's germline CDR1 is MDHEN and CDR2 SYDVKM. 5' RACE with UMI labels generated the TRB cDNA libraries. After re-calling the 5' RACE reads, TCRdb lists one entry per CDR3 protein, DNA absent. The sample includes some 130,000 distinct CDR3 sequences. The chain employs TRBV28 and TRBJ2-7; TCRdb proposes TRBD1, but this gene call is untestable without DNA. This sequence originates from a human donor in good health. Some clones in this sample may be carry-over from other donors' samples. What was sequenced was naive CXCR3- CD8+ T cells from blood. Subset: CD45RO-CCR7+CD27+CD95- naive CD8+ T cells lacking CXCR3 (TNR3-). CDR3 region: CASSLRGFSSYEQYF.